The present T cell receptor (beta chain) was sequenced within a study of blood T cell repertoires in COVID-19. Across the whole study: Samples representing acute and convalescent COVID-19 were sourced from the United States, Italy and Spain.

As processed by the authors: Amplification from reference gene primers served as the basis for estimated nucleated cell counts. Sequenced by immunoSEQ multiplex PCR; TCRdb stores in-frame clones only, minus some. Clone size and V and J calls were adopted from that table, with D and trimming inferred from the DNA. The sample lists about 220,000 clones; approximately 85% were seen once. J gave up 0 bases and V 4 bases, and 11 bases lay outside the gene matches. This CDR3 has 20 amino acids. The germline gives CDR1 SGHRS, CDR2 YFSETQ. Followed longitudinally, the Seattle patients had been enrolled during active infection.

This receptor was taken from a woman aged 80 or over with COVID-19, enrolled during active disease. This chain uses TRBV5-1 with TRBJ2-1; 15 bases map to TRBD2. Source material: peripheral blood. DNA for the CDR3: TGCGCCAGCAGCGTAGGACTAGCGGGGGGGCCGATAAGCTCCTACAATGAGCAGTTCTTC. It translates to CASSVGLAGGPISSYNEQFF.